One and the same sample provided the 5 T cell receptor beta chains below, sequenced in a study of blood T cell repertoires in COVID-19. Clones were sequenced by immunoSEQ multiplex PCR, and TCRdb holds only the in-frame ones, with some missing. The table has some 290,000 clones, about 88% seen once. The sequenced sample consisted of peripheral blood. These receptor sequences come from a woman aged 25 to 39 with COVID-19, enrolled during active disease.

This chain uses TRBV5-1 with TRBJ2-7, with no clear D. The CDR3 is 14 residues long. The germline V gene encodes CDR1 SGHRS and CDR2 YFSETQ. The V gene lost 5 bases and the J gene lost 1 base, with 13 bases spanning the gap. The CDR3 nucleotides are TGCGCCAGCAGGCTCCGAGGCAGATCCTACGAGCAGTACTTC. Translated: CASRLRGRSYEQYF.

The chain couples TRBV24-1 to TRBJ2-2, with 12 bases identical to TRBD1. Trimming at V came to 9 bases and at J to 0 bases, leaving 7 bases not matched to a gene. CDR1 and CDR2 from the germline V gene are KGHDR and SFDVKD. This CDR3 spans 17 amino acids. Written as DNA, the CDR3 is TGTGCCACCGGTGGGACAGGGGGCTTCTCGAACACCGGGGAGCTGTTTTTT. It specifies CATGGTGGFSNTGELFF.

The J gene is TRBJ1-2, the V gene TRBV5-1; 11 positions agree with TRBD1. This CDR3 has 15 residues. Germline CDR1 is SGHRS and CDR2 is YFSETQ. Losses at the gene ends were 4 bases for V and 5 bases for J; bases not matched to a gene: 7. CDR3 loop: CASSSRDRGLYGYTF. As DNA, the CDR3 is TGCGCCAGCAGCAGCCGGGACAGGGGGTTGTATGGCTACACCTTC.

J is TRBJ2-1 and V is TRBV28; 8 bases match TRBD1. This CDR3 comprises 16 residues. Germline V gives CDR1 MDHEN, CDR2 SYDVKM. V trimming: 5 bases; J trimming: 4 bases; junction bases outside the gene matches: 10. This CDR3 is CASSISGGARYNEQFF. The CDR3 nucleotides read TGTGCCAGCAGTATCTCAGGGGGCGCGAGGTACAATGAGCAGTTCTTC.

The chain links TRBV5-1 to TRBJ1-2; possible D gene TRBD1, 6 bases. The germline CDR1 and CDR2 sequences are SGHRS and YFSETQ. V lost 4 bases, J lost 3 bases, and 13 bases lay in between. The CDR3 is 14 amino acids. The CDR3 here is CASSPPGHYYGYTF. DNA of the CDR3: TGCGCCAGCAGCCCCCCGGGACACTACTATGGCTACACCTTC.